This T cell receptor beta chain comes out of a study of identical twins. A few counts support this clonotype. No antigen is known for it. TCRdb fed the 5' RACE reads into MiXCR, producing one record per CDR3 protein. Counted here are 1.5 million to 2 million distinct CDR3 sequences, around 29% occurring once; the ten biggest clones make up about 0.25%. Every sampled donor was Caucasian and healthy. Study-level findings and limits: The models systematically underestimated how much out-of-frame TCR alpha was shared in monozygotic twins. Abundant beta clonotypes from cord blood bore fewer insertions; memory repertoires lacked this pattern. Those out-of-frame alpha sequences shared by twins showed an excess of low generation probability.

The germline V gene encodes CDR1 MNHNS and CDR2 SASEGT. Trimming removed 7 bases from V and 0 bases from J, with 21 bases in between. The CDR3 is 17 amino acids. Source material: cord blood. The source of this sequence is a newborn girl in good health. V gene TRBV6-1 combines with J gene TRBJ1-2; D might be TRBD1 (6 bases). The CDR3 reads CASNRQAGLSPNYGYTF. The CDR3 coding sequence is TGTGCCAGCAATCGACAGGCCGGATTATCCCCTAACTATGGCTACACCTTC.